A selection of T cell receptor beta chains follows, all from one sample in a study of blood T cell repertoires in COVID-19. TCRdb's table, derived via immunoSEQ multiplex PCR, lists solely in-frame clones and lacks some. The repertoire holds some 200,000 clones, with approximately 85% as singletons. What was sequenced was peripheral blood. These receptors were obtained from a woman aged 55-70 years with acute or convalescent COVID-19. CDR3s include the opening cysteine and the closing phenylalanine or tryptophan. D genes are given only for firm matches. Size is omitted from some rows. Given values are once, few, many or a class for expanded clones.

abundance: .; d_gene: TRBD2; j_gene: TRBJ2-4; v_gene: TRBV19; CDR3aa: CASSIRTSGGLAKNIQYF; CDR3nt: TGTGCCAGTAGTATAAGGACTAGCGGGGGTCTAGCCAAAAACATTCAGTACTTC
abundance: once; d_gene: TRBD2; j_gene: TRBJ2-3; v_gene: TRBV12-5; CDR3aa: CASGSKLAGVRAQYF; CDR3nt: TGTGCTAGTGGGTCCAAGCTAGCGGGAGTTAGAGCGCAGTATTTT
abundance: .; d_gene: .; j_gene: TRBJ1-2; v_gene: TRBV30; CDR3aa: CAWRRDYGYTF; CDR3nt: TGTGCCTGGAGACGCGACTATGGCTACACCTTC
abundance: .; d_gene: .; j_gene: TRBJ1-1; v_gene: TRBV12-3/TRBV12-4; CDR3aa: CASSALTEAFF; CDR3nt: TGTGCCAGCAGTGCGCTCACTGAAGCTTTCTTT
abundance: .; d_gene: .; j_gene: TRBJ2-3; v_gene: TRBV28; CDR3aa: CASSPGGTDTQYF; CDR3nt: TGTGCCAGCAGTCCCGGTGGCACAGATACGCAGTATTTT
abundance: .; d_gene: .; j_gene: TRBJ1-1; v_gene: TRBV5-4; CDR3aa: CASSGTAMNTEAFF; CDR3nt: TGTGCCAGCAGCGGAACAGCCATGAACACTGAAGCTTTCTTT
abundance: once; d_gene: TRBD1; j_gene: TRBJ1-5; v_gene: TRBV6-5; CDR3aa: CASSYPGTGGASQHF; CDR3nt: TGTGCCAGCAGTTACCCCGGGACAGGGGGCGCGTCCCAGCATTTT
abundance: .; d_gene: .; j_gene: TRBJ2-3; v_gene: TRBV9; CDR3aa: CASSVATDTQYF; CDR3nt: TGTGCCAGCAGCGTAGCTACAGATACGCAGTATTTT
abundance: .; d_gene: .; j_gene: TRBJ1-4; v_gene: TRBV28; CDR3aa: CASSTSRGGPRGKLFF; CDR3nt: TGTGCCAGCAGTACTTCACGGGGAGGACCCCGAGGAAAACTGTTTTTT
abundance: .; d_gene: .; j_gene: TRBJ2-7; v_gene: TRBV19; CDR3aa: CASRPDPSSYEQYF; CDR3nt: TGTGCCAGCCGCCCGGATCCTAGCTCCTACGAGCAGTACTTC
abundance: .; d_gene: TRBD2; j_gene: TRBJ2-3; v_gene: TRBV19; CDR3aa: CASSIDSGRTDTQYF; CDR3nt: TGTGCCAGTAGTATAGATAGCGGGAGAACAGATACGCAGTATTTT
abundance: few; d_gene: .; j_gene: TRBJ2-5; v_gene: TRBV5-1; CDR3aa: CASSLGPRDETQYF; CDR3nt: TGCGCCAGCAGCTTGGGTCCTAGAGATGAGACCCAGTACTTC
abundance: .; d_gene: .; j_gene: TRBJ2-7; v_gene: TRBV6-2/TRBV6-3; CDR3aa: CASSYSSVPSYEQYF; CDR3nt: TGTGCCAGCAGTTACTCGAGCGTTCCCTCCTACGAGCAGTACTTC
abundance: .; d_gene: .; j_gene: TRBJ1-5; v_gene: TRBV5-5; CDR3aa: CASRSVRDSNQPQHF; CDR3nt: TGTGCCAGCAGATCAGTACGGGATAGCAATCAGCCCCAGCATTTT
abundance: .; d_gene: TRBD2; j_gene: TRBJ2-1; v_gene: TRBV5-1; CDR3aa: CASSSSGRGVEQFF; CDR3nt: TGCGCCAGCAGCAGTAGCGGGAGGGGAGTTGAGCAGTTCTTC
abundance: .; d_gene: .; j_gene: TRBJ1-1; v_gene: TRBV6-6; CDR3aa: CASKGGPRPAAFF; CDR3nt: TGTGCCAGCAAAGGAGGGCCACGACCTGCAGCTTTCTTT
abundance: .; d_gene: .; j_gene: TRBJ1-2; v_gene: TRBV5-4; CDR3aa: CASSLAIGGARYGYTF; CDR3nt: TGTGCCAGCAGCTTGGCCATAGGGGGGGCCAGGTATGGCTACACCTTC
abundance: few; d_gene: .; j_gene: TRBJ1-1; v_gene: TRBV7-9; CDR3aa: CASSSRQSTGMRTEAFF; CDR3nt: TGTGCCAGCAGCTCGAGACAGTCTACAGGGATGAGGACTGAAGCTTTCTTT
abundance: .; d_gene: TRBD1; j_gene: TRBJ1-1; v_gene: TRBV30; CDR3aa: CALDRGQVNTEAFF; CDR3nt: TGTGCCTTGGACAGGGGGCAGGTGAACACTGAAGCTTTCTTT
abundance: .; d_gene: .; j_gene: TRBJ1-5; v_gene: TRBV19; CDR3aa: CASREDTQPQHF; CDR3nt: TGTGCCAGTAGAGAGGACACTCAGCCCCAGCATTTT
abundance: few; d_gene: .; j_gene: TRBJ2-4; v_gene: TRBV27; CDR3aa: CASSRTGAKNIQYF; CDR3nt: TGTGCCAGCAGTCGGACTGGAGCCAAAAACATTCAGTACTTC
abundance: once; d_gene: .; j_gene: TRBJ2-2; v_gene: TRBV7-2; CDR3aa: CASSLERERRELFF; CDR3nt: TGTGCCAGCAGCTTAGAAAGGGAGCGAAGGGAGCTGTTTTTT
abundance: .; d_gene: .; j_gene: TRBJ1-1; v_gene: TRBV3-1/TRBV3-2; CDR3aa: CASSRGHGGAEAFF; CDR3nt: TGTGCCAGCAGCCGAGGACACGGTGGGGCTGAAGCTTTCTTT
abundance: .; d_gene: TRBD2; j_gene: TRBJ2-1; v_gene: TRBV5-1; CDR3aa: CASSKTSGRTYEQFF; CDR3nt: TGCGCCAGCAGCAAGACTAGCGGGAGAACGTATGAGCAGTTCTTC
abundance: .; d_gene: .; j_gene: TRBJ2-1; v_gene: TRBV5-1; CDR3aa: CASSPWERNEQFF; CDR3nt: TGCGCCAGCAGTCCGTGGGAGCGCAATGAGCAGTTCTTC
abundance: .; d_gene: TRBD1; j_gene: TRBJ1-2; v_gene: TRBV27; CDR3aa: CASSFDRGYGYTF; CDR3nt: TGTGCCAGCAGTTTTGACAGGGGCTACGGCTACACCTTC
abundance: .; d_gene: TRBD2; j_gene: TRBJ2-1; v_gene: TRBV3-1/TRBV3-2; CDR3aa: CASSQMPSGSYNEQFF; CDR3nt: TGTGCCAGCAGCCAGATGCCTAGCGGGTCCTACAATGAGCAGTTCTTC
abundance: .; d_gene: .; j_gene: TRBJ2-2; v_gene: TRBV6-5; CDR3aa: CASRAQGTGELFF; CDR3nt: TGTGCCAGCAGGGCTCAGGGTACCGGGGAGCTGTTTTTT
abundance: many; d_gene: TRBD2; j_gene: TRBJ2-3; v_gene: TRBV7-3; CDR3aa: CASSLAGGSTDTQYF; CDR3nt: TGTGCCAGCAGCTTAGCGGGAGGGTCCACAGATACGCAGTATTTT
abundance: .; d_gene: TRBD1; j_gene: TRBJ2-7; v_gene: TRBV6-6; CDR3aa: CASSYSRGTYEQYF; CDR3nt: TGTGCCAGCAGTTATAGCAGGGGGACCTACGAGCAGTACTTC
abundance: .; d_gene: .; j_gene: TRBJ2-3; v_gene: TRBV10-1; CDR3aa: CASSEFTSLITDTQYF; CDR3nt: TGCGCCAGCAGTGAGTTCACTAGCCTTATCACAGATACGCAGTATTTT
abundance: .; d_gene: TRBD2; j_gene: TRBJ2-1; v_gene: TRBV2; CDR3aa: CASSEIAGGGFF; CDR3nt: TGTGCCAGCAGTGAAATAGCGGGTGGGGGATTCTTC
abundance: .; d_gene: .; j_gene: TRBJ2-7; v_gene: TRBV5-1; CDR3aa: CASSPGQGPTYEQYF; CDR3nt: TGCGCCAGCAGCCCCGGACAAGGGCCCACCTACGAGCAGTACTTC
abundance: .; d_gene: TRBD2; j_gene: TRBJ2-2; v_gene: TRBV20-1; CDR3aa: CSASSSGGGNTGELFF; CDR3nt: TGCAGTGCTAGTTCTAGCGGTGGTGGGAACACCGGGGAGCTGTTTTTT
abundance: .; d_gene: TRBD1; j_gene: TRBJ1-5; v_gene: TRBV19; CDR3aa: CASSTTGTGGNQPQHF; CDR3nt: TGTGCCAGTAGTACAACCGGGACAGGTGGAAATCAGCCCCAGCATTTT
abundance: .; d_gene: .; j_gene: TRBJ2-1; v_gene: TRBV27; CDR3aa: CASSGQYSYNEQFF; CDR3nt: TGTGCCAGCAGCGGACAGTACTCCTACAATGAGCAGTTCTTC
abundance: .; d_gene: .; j_gene: TRBJ1-1; v_gene: TRBV6-5; CDR3aa: CASSRVDTEAFF; CDR3nt: TGTGCCAGCAGTCGGGTGGACACTGAAGCTTTCTTT
abundance: .; d_gene: .; j_gene: TRBJ1-5; v_gene: TRBV19; CDR3aa: CASSIWRGYLNQPQHF; CDR3nt: TGTGCCAGTAGTATATGGCGGGGGTATCTCAATCAGCCCCAGCATTTT
abundance: .; d_gene: TRBD1; j_gene: TRBJ1-6; v_gene: TRBV7-8; CDR3aa: CASSSTDRGKSPLHF; CDR3nt: TGTGCCAGCAGCTCTACAGACAGGGGAAAATCACCCCTCCACTTT
abundance: .; d_gene: .; j_gene: TRBJ2-1; v_gene: TRBV28; CDR3aa: CASCHYGTGSYNEQFF; CDR3nt: TGTGCCAGCTGTCATTATGGTACAGGCTCCTACAATGAGCAGTTCTTC